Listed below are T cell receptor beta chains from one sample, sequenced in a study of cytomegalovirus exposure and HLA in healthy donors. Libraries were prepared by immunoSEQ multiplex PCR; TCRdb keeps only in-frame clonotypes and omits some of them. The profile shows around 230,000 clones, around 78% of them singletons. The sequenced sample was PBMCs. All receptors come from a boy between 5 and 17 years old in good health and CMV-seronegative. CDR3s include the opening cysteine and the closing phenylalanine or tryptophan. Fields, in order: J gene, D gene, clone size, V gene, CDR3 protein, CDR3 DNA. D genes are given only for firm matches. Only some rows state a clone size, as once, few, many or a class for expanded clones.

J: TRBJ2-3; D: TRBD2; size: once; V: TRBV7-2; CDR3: CASSSTSGRIDTQYF; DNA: TGTGCCAGCAGCTCAACTAGCGGGAGAATAGATACGCAGTATTTT
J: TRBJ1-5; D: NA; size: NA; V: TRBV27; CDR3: CAAGLQINQPQHF; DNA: TGTGCTGCAGGCCTACAAATTAATCAGCCCCAGCATTTT
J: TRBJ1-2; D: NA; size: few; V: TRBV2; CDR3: CASSERDTGYGGYTF; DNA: TGTGCCAGCAGTGAACGGGACACTGGATATGGTGGCTACACCTTC
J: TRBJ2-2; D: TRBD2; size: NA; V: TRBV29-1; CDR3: CSGMTSGTGELFF; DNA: TGCAGCGGGATGACTAGCGGCACCGGGGAGCTGTTTTTT
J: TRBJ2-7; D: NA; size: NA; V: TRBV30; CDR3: CAWSGGALAWGSYEQYF; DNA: TGTGCCTGGAGTGGGGGTGCGCTAGCCTGGGGCTCCTACGAGCAGTACTTC
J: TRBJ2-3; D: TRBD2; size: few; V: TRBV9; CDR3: CASGVAGVTDTQYF; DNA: TGTGCCAGCGGGGTAGCGGGAGTAACAGATACGCAGTATTTT
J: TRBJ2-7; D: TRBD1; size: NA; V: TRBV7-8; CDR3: CASSARTGSYEQYF; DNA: TGTGCCAGCAGCGCCCGGACAGGGTCCTACGAGCAGTACTTC
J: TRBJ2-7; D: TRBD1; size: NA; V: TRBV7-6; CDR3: CASSPGVDRGYEQYF; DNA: TGTGCCAGCAGCCCTGGGGTGGACAGGGGTTACGAGCAGTACTTC
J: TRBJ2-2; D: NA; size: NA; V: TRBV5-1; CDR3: CASSYDGSQDTGELFF; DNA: TGCGCCAGCAGCTATGACGGATCTCAGGACACCGGGGAGCTGTTTTTT
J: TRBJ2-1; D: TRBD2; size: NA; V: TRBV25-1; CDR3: CASSWAGDYNEQFF; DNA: TGTGCCAGCAGTTGGGCGGGAGATTACAATGAGCAGTTCTTC
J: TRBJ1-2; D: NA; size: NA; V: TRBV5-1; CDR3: CASSLAANFVGYGYTF; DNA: TGCGCCAGCAGCTTGGCCGCAAATTTTGTCGGCTATGGCTACACCTTC
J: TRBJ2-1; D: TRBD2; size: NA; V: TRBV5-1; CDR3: CASSLGLAGVNEQFF; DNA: TGCGCCAGCAGCTTGGGACTAGCGGGAGTCAATGAGCAGTTCTTC
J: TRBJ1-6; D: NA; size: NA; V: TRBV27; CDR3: CASSFGTLTPLHF; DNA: TGTGCCAGCAGTTTTGGGACACTCACCCCCCTCCACTTT
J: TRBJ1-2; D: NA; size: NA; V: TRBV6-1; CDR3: CASSLREDYGYTF; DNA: TGTGCCAGCAGTCTCCGGGAGGACTATGGCTACACCTTC
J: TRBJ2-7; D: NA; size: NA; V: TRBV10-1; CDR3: CAIGWKQYF; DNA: TGCGCCATCGGGTGGAAGCAGTACTTC
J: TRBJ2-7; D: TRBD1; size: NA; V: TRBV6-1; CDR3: CASSDLPGTGSSYEQYF; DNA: TGTGCCAGCAGTGATTTACCAGGGACAGGGAGTTCCTACGAGCAGTACTTC
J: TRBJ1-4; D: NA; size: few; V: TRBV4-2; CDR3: CASSQDVRGAATNEKLFF; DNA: TGTGCCAGCAGCCAAGATGTGCGGGGGGCTGCAACTAATGAAAAACTGTTTTTT